What follows are 23 T cell receptor beta chains derived from one specimen sequenced in a study of blood T cell repertoires in COVID-19. TCRdb keeps only in-frame clones here, not all; method: immunoSEQ multiplex PCR. The top ten clones hold 4.7% of a sample with about 240,000 clones, 65% to 90% of them seen once. Material for sequencing was peripheral blood. All receptors derive from a woman aged 70-85 years with acute or convalescent COVID-19.

This clone was detected once. J is TRBJ2-5 and V is TRBV10-3, with a tentative D call TRBD1 (5 bases). Germline CDR1 ENHRY, CDR2 SYGVKD. V lost 0 bases, J lost 4 bases, and 12 bases lay in between. This CDR3 is built from 15 residues. The DNA of the CDR3 is TGTGCCATCAGTGAGTCGACTCAGGGTTCAGAGACCCAGTACTTC. Its translation: CAISESTQGSETQYF.

The V call is TRBV9, the J call TRBJ2-3; possible D gene TRBD1, 6 bases. Germline CDR1 SGDLS, CDR2 YYNGEE. V was trimmed by 6 bases and J by 3 bases, leaving 11 bases between them. The CDR3 contains 13 residues. CDR3 DNA: TGTGCCAGCAACGACAGGCAGACAGATACGCAGTATTTT. Protein: CASNDRQTDTQYF.

This chain joins TRBV7-2 and TRBJ1-1; D is ambiguous. This CDR3 comprises 13 residues. In germline, CDR1 is SGHTA, CDR2 FQGNSA. Trimming shortened V by 1 base and J by 6 bases, and 9 bases separated the two germline ends. This chain's CDR3 is CASSLVSGAEAFF. The CDR3 nucleotides read TGTGCCAGCAGCTTAGTTAGCGGTGCTGAAGCTTTCTTT.

The CDR3 is CASSLGTGGRELFF. The CDR3 DNA sequence: TGTGCCAGCAGTTTAGGGACAGGGGGCCGAGAACTGTTTTTT. The V call is TRBV27, the J call TRBJ1-4; 12 positions agree with TRBD1. Trimming cost V 2 bases and J 12 bases; bases outside gene matches: 4. In germline, CDR1 is MNHEY, CDR2 SMNVEV (reference sequence). CDR3 size: 14 residues.

V gene TRBV6-5 combines with J gene TRBJ1-5; D is undetermined. The germline V and J ends were trimmed by 6 bases and 4 bases, with 13 bases remaining between them. CDR3 length: 14 residues. Germline-derived CDR1 and CDR2 are MNHEY and SVGAGI. In DNA form, the CDR3 reads TGTGCCAGCAGCCCAGGAGGGATTAATCAGCCCCAGCATTTT. Translating gives CASSPGGINQPQHF.

The chain recombines TRBV2 with TRBJ1-1; D gene uncertain. The CDR3 is 15 residues long. CDR1 is SNHLY, CDR2 FYNNEI, per germline. Trimming stripped 6 bases from V and 0 bases from J, with 14 bases between. The DNA of the CDR3 is TGTGCCAGCAGGGAGGGCCAGTTAATGAACACTGAAGCTTTCTTT. Translation: CASREGQLMNTEAFF.

A word on this clone: An end of the junction differs from the germline gene, which may be a read error. V gene TRBV5-8 combines with J gene TRBJ1-5, with a weak D call TRBD1 (6 bases). Germline V gene sequence: CDR1 SGHTS, CDR2 YDEGEE. This CDR3 is 14 amino acids long. The CDR3 is CASSLGGGNQPQHF. CDR3 sequence (DNA): TGTGCCAGCAGCTTGGGGGGGGGCAACCAGCCCCAGCATTTT.

The chain is built from TRBV5-4 and TRBJ2-5; 13 nucleotides agree with TRBD2. The CDR3 consists of 17 residues. The ends lost 4 bases at V and 1 base at J; junction bases unmatched: 7. CDR1 is SGHNT and CDR2 is YYREEE in the germline V gene (reference sequence). CDR3 region: CASSLGTSGAPQETQYF. Written as DNA, the CDR3 is TGTGCCAGCAGCCTAGGGACTAGCGGGGCGCCCCAAGAGACCCAGTACTTC.

V usage is TRBV6-5 and J usage is TRBJ2-7, with D perhaps TRBD1 (6 bases). The CDR3 totals 15 residues. The germline V gene has CDR1 MNHEY and CDR2 SVGAGI. V lost 2 bases and J 6 bases, leaving 17 bases between the germline ends. The CDR3 here is CASSYPDSPLGEQYF. CDR3 coding DNA: TGTGCCAGCAGTTACCCGGACAGTCCCTTGGGCGAGCAGTACTTC.

This chain connects TRBV4-3 to TRBJ1-3; no firm D call. CDR1 is LGHNA, CDR2 YSLEER, per germline. Trimming cost V 1 base and J 0 bases, with 10 bases left between them. This CDR3 comprises 16 residues. In nucleotides, the CDR3 is TGCGCCAGCAGCCAAGTGGCCGTTAACTCTGGAAACACCATATATTTT. Its protein is CASSQVAVNSGNTIYF.

The CDR3 coding sequence is TGCAGCGTTGAACAGGCCGAAGATACGCAGTATTTT. It yields the protein CSVEQAEDTQYF. The V call is TRBV29-1, the J call TRBJ2-3; D is ambiguous. This CDR3 is built from 12 residues. CDR1 SQVTM and CDR2 ANQGSEA come from the germline V gene. V gave up 2 bases and J gave up 5 bases, with 8 bases separating them.

The J gene is TRBJ2-5, the V gene TRBV5-1; tentative D call: TRBD1 (5 bases). Germline V lookup: CDR1 SGHRS, CDR2 YFSETQ. This CDR3 is 12 amino acids long. Trimming pared 1 base from V and 9 bases from J, leaving 10 bases between. In nucleotides, the CDR3 is TGCGCCAGCAGCTTGTACGACAGATCCCAGTACTTC. This gives the protein CASSLYDRSQYF.

This chain uses TRBV6-6 with TRBJ2-1; TRBD1 agrees at 9 bases. The germline V gene encodes CDR1 MNHNY and CDR2 SVGAGI (reference sequence). This CDR3 region has 14 residues. Trimming at V came to 4 bases and at J to 8 bases, leaving 6 bases not matched to a gene. The CDR3 DNA follows: TGTGCCAGCAGTTCTCGACAGGGGGGCGATGAGCAGTTCTTC. Its protein product is CASSSRQGGDEQFF.

The V and J genes are TRBV6-5 and TRBJ2-1; TRBD1 agrees at 7 bases. The length of the CDR3 is 15 residues. V lost 2 bases and J lost 3; bases outside the gene matches: 4. CDR1 is MNHEY, CDR2 SVGAGI, per germline. The CDR3 DNA reads TGTGCCAGCAGTTACGCAGGGGGAAACTACAATGAGCAGTTCTTC. Its protein product is CASSYAGGNYNEQFF.

This clone came up a few times. This chain joins TRBV4-2 and TRBJ1-2; D ambiguous. V gave up 0 bases and J gave up 8 bases, with 16 bases separating them. The CDR3 covers 15 residues. CDR1 is LGHNA, CDR2 YNFKEQ, per germline. CDR3: CASSQEGTEWRGYTF. CDR3 in DNA: TGTGCCAGCAGCCAAGAAGGCACCGAATGGAGGGGCTACACCTTC.

This chain links TRBV18 with TRBJ1-3; tentative D call: TRBD1 (5 bases). The germline gives CDR1 KGHSH, CDR2 LQKENI. The CDR3 covers 16 residues. Deletions cut 1 base from V and 5 bases from J, with 15 bases between. As DNA, the CDR3 is TGTGCCAGCTCACCACAGGCTGGCAGGGTCAGAAACACCATATATTTT. Protein sequence: CASSPQAGRVRNTIYF.

This clone showed up just a few times. The CDR3 DNA reads TGTGCCAGCAGGGAGGGAGCATCTAATTATTCACCCCTCCACTTT. Translated, it gives CASREGASNYSPLHF. The chain uses TRBV6-5 and TRBJ1-6, with D unresolved. Germline-derived CDR1 and CDR2 are MNHEY and SVGAGI. CDR3 length: 15 amino acids. Between the trimmed V and J ends, which lost 6 bases and 8 bases, there was a span of 17 bases.

This clone was observed a single time. The chain joins TRBV4-3 to TRBJ2-7; 7 bases fit TRBD1. The CDR3 covers 15 residues. Germline V CDR1 and CDR2: LGHNA, YSLEER. V lost 5 bases, J lost 1 base, and 8 bases stayed unmatched. The CDR3 spells CASSFQSTGSYEQYF. The CDR3 bases are TGCGCCAGCAGCTTCCAATCGACAGGGTCCTACGAGCAGTACTTC.

The genes are TRBV5-4 and TRBJ2-3; the match to TRBD2 covers 12 bases. The CDR3 is 17 residues long. The V and J ends lost 1 base and 2 bases, in that order; junction bases with no gene match: 5. In germline, CDR1 is SGHNT, CDR2 YYREEE (reference sequence). CDR3 loop: CASSLRLAGGFTDTQYF. In DNA, the CDR3 is TGTGCCAGCAGCTTGCGGCTAGCGGGGGGGTTCACAGATACGCAGTATTTT.

The chain uses TRBV5-6 and TRBJ1-6; 10 bases line up with TRBD1. The CDR3 is 14 amino acids. The germline V gene has CDR1 SGHDT and CDR2 YYEEEE. V lost 2 bases, J lost 8 bases, and 1 base stayed unmatched. The DNA of the CDR3 is TGTGCCAGCAGCTTCGGACAGGGGGATTCACCCCTCCACTTT. This codes for CASSFGQGDSPLHF.

J is TRBJ2-2 and V is TRBV5-4; maybe TRBD1 (5 bases). V was cut by 7 bases and J by 4 bases, with 14 bases left in between. Germline lookup yields CDR1 SGHNT and CDR2 YYREEE (reference sequence). CDR3 length equals 14 residues. The CDR3 DNA reads TGTGCCAGCTACGGCGAAAGGGGCACCGGGGAGCTGTTTTTT. Its translation: CASYGERGTGELFF.

The genes are TRBV5-1 and TRBJ2-3, with 8 bases fitting TRBD2. Germline-derived CDR1 and CDR2 are SGHRS and YFSETQ. The CDR3 has 15 amino acids. The V and J ends lost 2 bases and 6 bases, in that order; junction bases with no gene match: 8. The CDR3 DNA sequence: TGCGCCAGCAGCTTCTCCGGGGGGGCTCCCGATACGCAGTATTTT. It yields the protein CASSFSGGAPDTQYF.

As regards this clone: Different DNA sequences within this sample yield the same CDR3. This rearrangement joins TRBV29-1 to TRBJ1-2; D not certain. V was trimmed by 4 bases and J by 6 bases, leaving 3 bases between them. Germline V gene data show CDR1 as SQVTM and CDR2 as ANQGSEA. The CDR3 is made up of 9 amino acids. CDR3 coding DNA: TGCAGCGTTGCGGATGGCTACACCTTC. Its translation is CSVADGYTF.